Listed here is a single TCR beta chain. Its antigen is undetermined. These data come from a study of cytomegalovirus exposure and HLA in healthy donors. The CDR3 is made up of 17 amino acids. Germline CDR1 MGHDK, CDR2 SYGVNS. Trimming cost V 5 bases and J 5 bases; bases outside gene matches: 12. The PCR had 60 Vbeta and 13 Jbeta primers. TCRdb keeps only in-frame clones here, not all; method: immunoSEQ multiplex PCR. This sample carries over 60,000 clones, less than 85% of them seen once, and the ten largest clones take around 5%. Findings of the study overall: When presence/absence was analysed, sequencing depth was taken to be roughly uniform across donors. Researchers left out some V segments, among them TRBV6-2 and TRBV6-3, as indistinguishable.

The chain uses TRBV25-1 and TRBJ1-4, with 9 bases aligning to TRBD1. This sequence originates from a woman in her 30s in good health and CMV-seronegative. Sequenced sample: PBMCs. The CDR3 DNA sequence: TGTGCCAGCAGTCGGGGGCTGGAGGGACAGGGCAATGAAAAACTGTTTTTT. Its translation: CASSRGLEGQGNEKLFF.